The clone carrying this T cell receptor (beta chain) was observed many times. The antigen remains undetermined. This CDR3 region has 11 residues. V lost 5 bases to trimming and J lost 2 bases, with 3 bases between them. Authors of the study amplified TCR beta CDR3 regions from RNA transcripts. In the first-round RT-PCR of the TCR CDR3, the HTBI primer set was used. TCRdb fed the multiplex PCR reads into MiXCR, producing one record per CDR3 protein. The sample shows 800,000 or so distinct CDR3 sequences, 38% of them seen only once. This sample was included in a study of T cells in Graves' hyperthyroidism and ophthalmopathy. Whole-study findings and limits: A 13 V-J signature model discriminated ophthalmopathy versus stable hyperthyroidism.

Participants, patients aged 18 to 65, had newly diagnosed hyperthyroidism with a duration under 2 months. The sample taken for sequencing was blood. The genes are TRBV12-3 or TRBV12-4 and TRBJ1-1; D call uncertain. The clonotype originates from a man between 18 and 29 years old with Graves' hyperthyroidism. The DNA of the CDR3 is TGTGCCAGCAGTGATAACACTGAAGCTTTCTTT. Translation gives CASSDNTEAFF.